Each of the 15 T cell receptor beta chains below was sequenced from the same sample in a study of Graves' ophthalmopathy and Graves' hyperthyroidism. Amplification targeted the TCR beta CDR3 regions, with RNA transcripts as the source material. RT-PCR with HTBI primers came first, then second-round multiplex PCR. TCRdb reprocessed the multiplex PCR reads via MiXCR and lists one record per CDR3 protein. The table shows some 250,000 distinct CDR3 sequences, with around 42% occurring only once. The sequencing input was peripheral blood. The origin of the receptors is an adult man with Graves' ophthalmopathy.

The CDR3 is CASSRRTSGSSYEQYF. The DNA of the CDR3 is TGTGCCAGCAGCCGACGGACTAGCGGGAGCTCCTACGAGCAGTACTTC. The chain combines TRBV2 with TRBJ2-7; 13 bases are shared with TRBD2. This CDR3 has 16 amino acids. CDR1 is SNHLY and CDR2 is FYNNEI in the germline V gene. With V trimmed by 6 bases and J by 0 bases, 5 bases remained unmatched.

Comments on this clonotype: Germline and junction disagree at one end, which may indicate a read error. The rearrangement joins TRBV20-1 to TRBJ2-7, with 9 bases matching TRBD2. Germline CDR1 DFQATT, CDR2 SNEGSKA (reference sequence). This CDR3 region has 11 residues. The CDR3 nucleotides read TGCAGTGCCACTAGCGGGTACGGGCAGTACTTC. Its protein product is CSATSGYGQYF.

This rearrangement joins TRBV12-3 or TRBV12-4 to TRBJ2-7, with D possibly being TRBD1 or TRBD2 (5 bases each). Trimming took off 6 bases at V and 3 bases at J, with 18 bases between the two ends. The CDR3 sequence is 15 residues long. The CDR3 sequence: CASSRTGQGDYEQYF. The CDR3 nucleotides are TGTGCCAGCAGCCGAACGGGGCAGGGAGACTACGAGCAGTACTTC.

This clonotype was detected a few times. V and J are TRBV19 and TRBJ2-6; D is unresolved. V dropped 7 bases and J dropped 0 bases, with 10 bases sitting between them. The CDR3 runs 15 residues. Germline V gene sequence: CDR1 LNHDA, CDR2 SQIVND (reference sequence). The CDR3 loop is CASISVYSGANVLTF. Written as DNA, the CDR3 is TGTGCCAGTATTTCGGTGTACTCTGGGGCCAACGTCCTGACTTTC.

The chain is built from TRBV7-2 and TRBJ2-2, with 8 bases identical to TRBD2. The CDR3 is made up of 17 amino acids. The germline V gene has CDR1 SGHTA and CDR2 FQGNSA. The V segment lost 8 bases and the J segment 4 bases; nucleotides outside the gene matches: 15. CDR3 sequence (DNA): TGTGCCAGCCCCCCCGGGTCGGGAGGGCCGGGCACCGGGGAGCTGTTTTTT. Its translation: CASPPGSGGPGTGELFF.

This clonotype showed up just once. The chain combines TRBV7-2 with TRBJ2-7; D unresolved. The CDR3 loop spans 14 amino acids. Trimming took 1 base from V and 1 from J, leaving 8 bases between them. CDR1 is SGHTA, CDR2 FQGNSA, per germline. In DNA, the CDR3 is TGTGCCAGCAGCTTAGGGGTCTCGTCCTACGAGCAGTACTTC. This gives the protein CASSLGVSSYEQYF.

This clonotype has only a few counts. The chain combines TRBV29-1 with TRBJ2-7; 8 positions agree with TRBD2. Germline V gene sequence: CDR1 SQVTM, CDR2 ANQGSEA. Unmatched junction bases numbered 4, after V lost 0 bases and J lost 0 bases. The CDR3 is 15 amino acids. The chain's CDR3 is CSVEDLSGSSYEQYF. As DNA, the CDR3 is TGCAGCGTTGAAGATCTGAGCGGGAGCTCCTACGAGCAGTACTTC.

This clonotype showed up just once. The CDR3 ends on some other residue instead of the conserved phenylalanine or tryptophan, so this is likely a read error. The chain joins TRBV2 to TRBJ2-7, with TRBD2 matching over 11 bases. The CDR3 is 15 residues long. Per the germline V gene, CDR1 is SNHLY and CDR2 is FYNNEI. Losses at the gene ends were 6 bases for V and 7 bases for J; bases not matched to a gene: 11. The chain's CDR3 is CASRGIAGGPGEQYL. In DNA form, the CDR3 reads TGTGCCAGCAGAGGTATAGCGGGAGGGCCGGGTGAGCAGTACCTC.

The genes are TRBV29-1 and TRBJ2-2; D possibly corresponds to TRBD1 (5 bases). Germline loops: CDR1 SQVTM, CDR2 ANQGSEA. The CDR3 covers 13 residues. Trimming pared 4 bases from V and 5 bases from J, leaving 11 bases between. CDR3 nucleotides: TGCAGCGTTGCAACAGGTAGAACCGGGGAGCTGTTTTTT. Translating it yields CSVATGRTGELFF.

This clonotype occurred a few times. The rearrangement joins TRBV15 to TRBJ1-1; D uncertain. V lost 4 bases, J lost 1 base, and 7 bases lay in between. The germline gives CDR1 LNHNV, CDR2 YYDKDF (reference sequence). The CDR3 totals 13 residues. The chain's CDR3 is CATSIWGNTEAFF. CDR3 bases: TGTGCCACCAGCATATGGGGGAACACTGAAGCTTTCTTT.

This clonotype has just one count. The CDR3 sequence is CASSKTTLEMTEAFF. DNA of the CDR3: TGTGCCAGTAGTAAAACGACCCTGGAGATGACTGAAGCTTTCTTT. The chain employs TRBV19 and TRBJ1-1, with D hard to call. Germline V gives CDR1 LNHDA, CDR2 SQIVND (reference sequence). The CDR3 length is 15 residues. V lost 4 bases and J lost 5, with 17 bases in between.

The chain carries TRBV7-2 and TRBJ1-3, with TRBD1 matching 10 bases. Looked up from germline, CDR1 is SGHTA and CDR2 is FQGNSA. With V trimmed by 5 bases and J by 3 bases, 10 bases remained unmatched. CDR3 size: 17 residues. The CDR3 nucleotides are TGTGCCAGCAGCCTAACTAGACAGGGGGCCATTGGAAACACCATATATTTT. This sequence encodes CASSLTRQGAIGNTIYF.

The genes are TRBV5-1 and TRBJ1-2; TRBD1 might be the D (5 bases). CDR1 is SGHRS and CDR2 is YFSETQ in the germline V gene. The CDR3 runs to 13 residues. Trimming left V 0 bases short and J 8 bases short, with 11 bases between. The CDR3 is CASSLVAGPGYTF. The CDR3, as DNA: TGCGCCAGCAGCTTGGTTGCAGGGCCCGGCTACACCTTC.

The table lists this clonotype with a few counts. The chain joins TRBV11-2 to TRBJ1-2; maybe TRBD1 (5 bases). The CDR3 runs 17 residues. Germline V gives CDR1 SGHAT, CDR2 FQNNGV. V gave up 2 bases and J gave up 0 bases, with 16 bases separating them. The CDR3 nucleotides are TGTGCCAGCAGCTTACTAGGCAGGGCCGCATCTAACTATGGCTACACCTTC. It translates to CASSLLGRAASNYGYTF.

The CDR3 DNA reads as TGTGCCAGCAGCTCAAGGGAGTCCTACGAGCAGTACTTC. Its protein product is CASSSRESYEQYF. The genes are TRBV5-6 and TRBJ2-7, with D tentatively TRBD2 (5 bases). Trimming took 3 bases from V and 1 from J, leaving 8 bases between them. Germline lookup yields CDR1 SGHDT and CDR2 YYEEEE. The CDR3 totals 13 residues.